This T cell receptor (beta chain) came from a study of blood T cell repertoires in COVID-19. In the original analysis: Estimated nucleated cell counts came from reference gene primer amplification. Generated by immunoSEQ multiplex PCR, the TCRdb table keeps only in-frame clones and is missing some. That table supplies the V and J calls and clone size; D and trimming were determined from the DNA. This repertoire shows around 140,000 clones, about 88% found once; its top ten account for 15% to 20%. This clone came up once. This CDR3 is 12 amino acids long. The ends were cut back, 5 bases at V and 7 bases at J, with 9 bases in the middle. Germline CDR1 is ENHRY and CDR2 is SYGVKD.

Sequencing used peripheral blood. This receptor was obtained from a woman aged 80 or older with acute or convalescent COVID-19. J is TRBJ2-1 and V is TRBV10-3, with TRBD1 as a possible D gene (6 bases). In DNA, the CDR3 is TGTGCCATCAGTTTTCAGGGGAATGAGCAGTTCTTC. Encoded protein: CAISFQGNEQFF.